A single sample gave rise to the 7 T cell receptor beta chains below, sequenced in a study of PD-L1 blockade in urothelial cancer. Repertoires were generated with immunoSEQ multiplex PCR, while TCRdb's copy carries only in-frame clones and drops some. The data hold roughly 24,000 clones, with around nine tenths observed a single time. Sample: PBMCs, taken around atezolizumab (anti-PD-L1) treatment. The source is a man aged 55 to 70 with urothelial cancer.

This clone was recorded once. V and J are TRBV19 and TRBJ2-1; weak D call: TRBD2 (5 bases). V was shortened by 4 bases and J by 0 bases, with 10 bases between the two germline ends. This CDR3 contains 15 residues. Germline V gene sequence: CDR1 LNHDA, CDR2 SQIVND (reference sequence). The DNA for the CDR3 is TGTGCCAGTAGTACTCGAGCGGACTCCTACAATGAGCAGTTCTTC. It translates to CASSTRADSYNEQFF. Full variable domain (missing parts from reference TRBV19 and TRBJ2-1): DGGITQSPKYLFRKEGQNVTLSCEQNLNHDAMYWYRQDPGQGLRLIYYSQIVNDFQKGDIAEGYSVSREKKESFPLTVTSAQKNPTAFYLCASSTRADSYNEQFFGPGTRLTVL.

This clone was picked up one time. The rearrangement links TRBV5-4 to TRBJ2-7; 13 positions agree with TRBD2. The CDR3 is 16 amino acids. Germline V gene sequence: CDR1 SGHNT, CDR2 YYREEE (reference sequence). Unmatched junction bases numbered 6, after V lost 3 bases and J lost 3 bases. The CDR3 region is CASSSGTSGTSYEQYF. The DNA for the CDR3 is TGTGCCAGCAGCTCCGGGACTAGCGGGACTAGCTACGAGCAGTACTTC.

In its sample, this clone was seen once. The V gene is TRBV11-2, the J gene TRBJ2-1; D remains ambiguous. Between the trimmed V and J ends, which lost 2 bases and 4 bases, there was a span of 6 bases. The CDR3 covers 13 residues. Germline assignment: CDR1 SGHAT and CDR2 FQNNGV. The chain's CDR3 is CASSLLPYNEQFF. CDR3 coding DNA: TGTGCCAGCAGCTTACTACCTTACAATGAGCAGTTCTTC.

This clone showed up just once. The CDR3 region has the DNA TGTGCCAGCAGTTTTTCGCAGCGACGACCGAAAAAACTGTTTTTT. Translation gives CASSFSQRRPKKLFF. The chain joins TRBV28 to TRBJ1-4; D not resolved. Germline loops: CDR1 MDHEN, CDR2 SYDVKM. With 3 bases removed from V and 9 bases from J, the gap between germline ends came to 17 bases. This CDR3 is 15 amino acids long.

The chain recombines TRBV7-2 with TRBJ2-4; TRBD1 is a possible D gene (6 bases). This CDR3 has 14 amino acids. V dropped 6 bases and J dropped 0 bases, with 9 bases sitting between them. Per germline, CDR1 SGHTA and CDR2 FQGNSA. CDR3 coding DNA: TGTGCCAGCAGTTACAGGGAAGCCAAAAACATTCAGTACTTC. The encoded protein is CASSYREAKNIQYF. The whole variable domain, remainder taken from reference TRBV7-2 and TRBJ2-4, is GAGVSQSPSNKVTEKGKDVELRCDPISGHTALYWYRQSLGQGLEFLIYFQGNSAPDKSGLPSDRFSAERTGGSVSTLTIQRTQQEDSAVYLCASSYREAKNIQYFGAGTRLSVL.

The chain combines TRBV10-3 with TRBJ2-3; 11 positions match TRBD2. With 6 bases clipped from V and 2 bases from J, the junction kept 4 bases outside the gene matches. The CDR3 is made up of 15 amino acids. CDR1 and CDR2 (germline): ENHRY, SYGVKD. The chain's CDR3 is CAIRSTSGNTDTQYF. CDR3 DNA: TGTGCCATCAGGTCGACTAGCGGGAACACAGATACGCAGTATTTT.

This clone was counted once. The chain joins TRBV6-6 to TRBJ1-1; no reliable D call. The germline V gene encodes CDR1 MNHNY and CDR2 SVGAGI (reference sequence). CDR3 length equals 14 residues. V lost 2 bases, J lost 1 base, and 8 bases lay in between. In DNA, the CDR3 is TGTGCCAGCAGTTACCCTAGGTGGAACACTGAAGCTTTCTTT. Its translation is CASSYPRWNTEAFF.